The clone carrying this T cell receptor beta chain turned up a few times. Its antigen remains unknown. The time point: after neoadjuvant nivolumab, at surgical resection. Patients had HPV-negative, locally advanced oral cavity squamous cell carcinoma. Survey sequencing of tumors mostly used roughly 4.8 ug DNA, two replicates. Libraries were prepared by immunoSEQ multiplex PCR; TCRdb keeps only in-frame clonotypes and omits some of them. The data hold about 37,000 clones, with around 40% observed a single time. The data originate from a study of neoadjuvant anti-PD-1 for oral cavity cancer. Study overall: Patients without progression got a fourth dose around day 43. Broader study findings: Pretreatment Treg/Th17 ratio correlated inversely with post-treatment tumor clonality.

CDR1 LNHDA and CDR2 SQIVND come from the germline V gene (reference sequence). The CDR3 covers 13 residues. Trimming stripped 3 bases from V and 11 bases from J, with 14 bases between. The material sequenced was tumor tissue, taken after nivolumab (anti-PD-1) treatment. This clonotype originated in a person aged 40-85 years with oral cavity squamous cell carcinoma. The chain carries TRBV19 and TRBJ1-5; D uncertain. Here the CDR3 reads CASSMPPGSAQHF. Here the CDR3 DNA reads TGTGCCAGTAGTATGCCCCCCGGGTCGGCCCAGCATTTT.